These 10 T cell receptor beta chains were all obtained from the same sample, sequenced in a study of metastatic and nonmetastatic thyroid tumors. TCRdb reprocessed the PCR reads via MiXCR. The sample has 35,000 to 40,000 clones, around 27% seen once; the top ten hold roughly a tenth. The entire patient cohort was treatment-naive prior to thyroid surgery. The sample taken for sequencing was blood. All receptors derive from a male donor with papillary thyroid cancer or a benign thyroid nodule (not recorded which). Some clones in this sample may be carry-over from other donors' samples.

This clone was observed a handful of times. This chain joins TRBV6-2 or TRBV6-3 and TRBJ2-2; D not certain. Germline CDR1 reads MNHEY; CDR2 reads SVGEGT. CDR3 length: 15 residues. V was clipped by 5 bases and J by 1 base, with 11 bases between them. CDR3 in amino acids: CASSLHSRNTGELFF. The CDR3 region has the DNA TGTGCCAGCAGTCTCCATAGCCGGAACACCGGGGAGCTGTTTTTT.

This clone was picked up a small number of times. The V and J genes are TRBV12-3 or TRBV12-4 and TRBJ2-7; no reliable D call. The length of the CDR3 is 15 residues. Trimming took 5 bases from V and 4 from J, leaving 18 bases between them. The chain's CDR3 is CASSPYISSEYEQYF. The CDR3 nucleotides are TGTGCCAGCAGTCCGTACATCTCGAGTGAATACGAGCAGTACTTC.

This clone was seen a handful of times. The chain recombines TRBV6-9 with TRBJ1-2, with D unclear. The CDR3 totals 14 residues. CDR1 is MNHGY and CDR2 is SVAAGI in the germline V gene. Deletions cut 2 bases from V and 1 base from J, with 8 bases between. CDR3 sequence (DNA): TGTGCCAGCAGTTATGACCTGCTTAACTATGGCTACACCTTC. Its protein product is CASSYDLLNYGYTF.

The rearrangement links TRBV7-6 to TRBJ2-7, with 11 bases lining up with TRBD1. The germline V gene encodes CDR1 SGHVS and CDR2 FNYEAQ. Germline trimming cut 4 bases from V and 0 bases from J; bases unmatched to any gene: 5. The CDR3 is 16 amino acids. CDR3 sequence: CASSSGTGGGSYEQYF. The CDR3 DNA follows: TGTGCCAGCAGCTCGGGGACAGGGGGAGGCTCCTACGAGCAGTACTTC.

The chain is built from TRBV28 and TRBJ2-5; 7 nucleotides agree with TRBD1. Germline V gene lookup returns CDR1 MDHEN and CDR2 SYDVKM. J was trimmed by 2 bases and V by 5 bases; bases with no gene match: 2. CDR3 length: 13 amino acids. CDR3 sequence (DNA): TGTGCCAGCAGTAGACAGGGACAAGAGACCCAGTACTTC. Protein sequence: CASSRQGQETQYF.

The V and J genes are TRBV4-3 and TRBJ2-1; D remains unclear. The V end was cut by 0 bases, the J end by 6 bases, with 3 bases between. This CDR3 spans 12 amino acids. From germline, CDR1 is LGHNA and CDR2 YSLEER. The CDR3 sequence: CASSQEGNEQFF. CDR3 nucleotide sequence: TGCGCCAGCAGCCAAGAAGGCAATGAGCAGTTCTTC.

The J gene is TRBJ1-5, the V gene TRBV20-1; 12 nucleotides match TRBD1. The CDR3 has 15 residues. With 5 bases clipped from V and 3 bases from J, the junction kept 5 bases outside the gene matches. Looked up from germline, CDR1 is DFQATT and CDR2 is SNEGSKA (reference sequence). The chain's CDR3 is CSAAGTGGFNQPQHF. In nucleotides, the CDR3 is TGCAGTGCTGCCGGGACAGGGGGCTTCAATCAGCCCCAGCATTTT.

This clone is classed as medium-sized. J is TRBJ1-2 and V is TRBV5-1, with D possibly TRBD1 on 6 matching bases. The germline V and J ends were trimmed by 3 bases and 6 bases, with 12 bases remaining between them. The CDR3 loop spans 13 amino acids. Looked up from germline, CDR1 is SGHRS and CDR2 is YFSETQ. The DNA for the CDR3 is TGCGCCAGCAGCTCGGAGGACAGACATGGCTACACCTTC. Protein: CASSSEDRHGYTF. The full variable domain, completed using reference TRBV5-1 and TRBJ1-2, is KAGVTQTPRYLIKTRGQQVTLSCSPISGHRSVSWYQQTPGQGLQFLFEYFSETQRNKGNFPGRFSGRQFSNSRSEMNVSTLELGDSALYLCASSSEDRHGYTFGSGTRLTVV.

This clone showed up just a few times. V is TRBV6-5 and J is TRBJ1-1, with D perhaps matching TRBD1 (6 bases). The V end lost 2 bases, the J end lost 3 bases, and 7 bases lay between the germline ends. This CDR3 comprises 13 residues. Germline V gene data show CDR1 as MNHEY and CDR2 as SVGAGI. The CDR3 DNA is TGTGCCAGCAGTTACCACAGGGACACTGAAGCTTTCTTT. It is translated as CASSYHRDTEAFF.

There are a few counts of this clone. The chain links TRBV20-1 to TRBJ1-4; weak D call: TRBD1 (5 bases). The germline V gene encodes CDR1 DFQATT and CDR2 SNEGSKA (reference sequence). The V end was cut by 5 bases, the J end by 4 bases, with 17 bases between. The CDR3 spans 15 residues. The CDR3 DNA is TGCAGTGCTCAAAGTCCCGGGGGACGTAATGAAAAACTGTTTTTT. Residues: CSAQSPGGRNEKLFF.